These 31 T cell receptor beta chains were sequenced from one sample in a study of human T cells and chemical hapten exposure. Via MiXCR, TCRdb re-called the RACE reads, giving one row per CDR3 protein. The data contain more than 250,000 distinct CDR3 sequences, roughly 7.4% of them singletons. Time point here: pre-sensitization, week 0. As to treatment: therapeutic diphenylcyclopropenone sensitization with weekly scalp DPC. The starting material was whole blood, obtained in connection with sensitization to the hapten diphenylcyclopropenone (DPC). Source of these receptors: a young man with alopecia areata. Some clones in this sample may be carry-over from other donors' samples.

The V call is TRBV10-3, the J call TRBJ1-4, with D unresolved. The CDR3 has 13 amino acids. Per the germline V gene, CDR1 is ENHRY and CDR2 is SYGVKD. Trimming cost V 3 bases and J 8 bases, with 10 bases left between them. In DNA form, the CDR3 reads TGTGCCATCAGTGATTCTGGAGACGAAAAACTGTTTTTT. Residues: CAISDSGDEKLFF.

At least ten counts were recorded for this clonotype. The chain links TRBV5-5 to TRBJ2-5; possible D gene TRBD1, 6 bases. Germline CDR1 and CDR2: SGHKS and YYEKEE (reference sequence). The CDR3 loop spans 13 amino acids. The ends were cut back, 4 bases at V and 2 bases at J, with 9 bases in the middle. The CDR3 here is CASSPGAQETQYF. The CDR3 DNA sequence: TGTGCCAGCAGCCCAGGGGCGCAAGAGACCCAGTACTTC.

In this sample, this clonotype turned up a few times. In nucleotides, the CDR3 is TGTGCCAGCAGGGACGCCCGATCCTACAATGAGCAGTTCTTC. The encoded protein is CASRDARSYNEQFF. The chain uses TRBV6-6 and TRBJ2-1, with D uncertain. Germline values: CDR1 MNHNY, CDR2 SVGAGI (reference sequence). The CDR3 has 14 amino acids. Trimming pared 6 bases from V and 1 base from J, leaving 10 bases between.

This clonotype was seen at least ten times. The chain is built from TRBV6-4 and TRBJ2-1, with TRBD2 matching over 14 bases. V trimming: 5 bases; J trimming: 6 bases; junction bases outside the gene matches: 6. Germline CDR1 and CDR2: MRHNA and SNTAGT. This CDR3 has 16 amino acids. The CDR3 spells CASSTGTSGGPNEQFF. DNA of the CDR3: TGTGCCAGCAGTACCGGGACTAGCGGGGGTCCCAATGAGCAGTTCTTC.

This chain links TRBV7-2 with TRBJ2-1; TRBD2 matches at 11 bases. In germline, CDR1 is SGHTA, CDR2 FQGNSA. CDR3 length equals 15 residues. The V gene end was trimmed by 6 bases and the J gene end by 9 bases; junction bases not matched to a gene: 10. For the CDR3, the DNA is TGTGCCAGCAGGGGGCTAGCGGGGGGCCCCTTTGAGCAGTTCTTC. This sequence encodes CASRGLAGGPFEQFF.

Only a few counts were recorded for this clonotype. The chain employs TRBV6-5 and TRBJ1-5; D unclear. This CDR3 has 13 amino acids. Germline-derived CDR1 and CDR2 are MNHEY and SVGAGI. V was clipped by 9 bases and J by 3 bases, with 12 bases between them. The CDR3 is CASSGELNQPQHF. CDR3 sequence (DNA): TGTGCCAGTAGTGGGGAACTCAATCAGCCCCAGCATTTT.

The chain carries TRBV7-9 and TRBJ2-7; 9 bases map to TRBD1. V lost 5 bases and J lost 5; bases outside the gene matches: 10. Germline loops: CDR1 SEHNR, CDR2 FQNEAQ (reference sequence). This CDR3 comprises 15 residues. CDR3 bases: TGTGCCAGCAGCCCCGGGACAGGGTTGATGGACGAGCAGTACGTC. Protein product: CASSPGTGLMDEQYV.

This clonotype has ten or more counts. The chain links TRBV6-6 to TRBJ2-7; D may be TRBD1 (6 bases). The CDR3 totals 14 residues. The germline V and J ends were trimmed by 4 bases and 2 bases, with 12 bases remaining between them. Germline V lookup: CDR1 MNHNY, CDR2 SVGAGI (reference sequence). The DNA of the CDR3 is TGTGCCAGCAGTTTCACAGGGAACACCTACGAGCAGTACTTC. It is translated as CASSFTGNTYEQYF.

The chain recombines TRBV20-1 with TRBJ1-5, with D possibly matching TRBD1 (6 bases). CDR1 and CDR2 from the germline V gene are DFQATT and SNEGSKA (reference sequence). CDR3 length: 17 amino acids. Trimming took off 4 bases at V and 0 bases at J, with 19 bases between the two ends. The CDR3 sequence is CSANNRAAGYSNQPQHF. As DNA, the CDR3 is TGCAGTGCTAACAACAGGGCAGCAGGGTATAGCAATCAGCCCCAGCATTTT.

CDR3 DNA sequence: TGTGCCAGCAGCCCTACACAGGGAAGGACCACCGGGGAGCTGTTTTTT. This sequence encodes CASSPTQGRTTGELFF. The rearrangement joins TRBV12-3 or TRBV12-4 to TRBJ2-2; weak D call: TRBD1 (6 bases). Trimming stripped 6 bases from V and 4 bases from J, with 18 bases between. The CDR3 consists of 16 residues.

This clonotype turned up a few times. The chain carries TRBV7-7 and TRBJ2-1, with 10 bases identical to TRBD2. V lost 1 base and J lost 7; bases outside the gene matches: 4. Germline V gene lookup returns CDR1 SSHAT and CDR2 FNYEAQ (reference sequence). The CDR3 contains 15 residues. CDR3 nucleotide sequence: TGTGCCAGCAGCTTAGGAGCGGGGGGGTATAATGAGCAGTTCTTC. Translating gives CASSLGAGGYNEQFF.

This chain's CDR3 is CASSYIGQPQHF. The DNA of the CDR3 is TGTGCCAGCAGTTATATCGGTCAGCCCCAGCATTTT. The chain carries TRBV6-5 and TRBJ1-5, with D uncertain. Between the trimmed V and J ends, which lost 3 bases and 6 bases, there was a span of 6 bases. The CDR3 runs to 12 residues. The germline V gene encodes CDR1 MNHEY and CDR2 SVGAGI.

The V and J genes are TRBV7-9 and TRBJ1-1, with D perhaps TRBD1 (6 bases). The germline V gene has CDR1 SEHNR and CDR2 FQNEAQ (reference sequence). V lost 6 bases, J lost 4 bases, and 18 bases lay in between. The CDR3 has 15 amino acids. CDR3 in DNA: TGTGCCAGCAGGCCCGGACAGAAAGAGGTCACTGAAGCTTTCTTT. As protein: CASRPGQKEVTEAFF.

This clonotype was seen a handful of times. CDR3 loop: CASSYSIGQPLEQYF. The CDR3 DNA reads as TGTGCCAGCAGTTACTCGATAGGACAGCCTCTCGAGCAGTACTTC. V and J are TRBV6-6 and TRBJ2-7; D perhaps matches TRBD1 (6 bases). V lost 0 bases to trimming and J lost 6 bases, with 15 bases between them. CDR1 is MNHNY, CDR2 SVGAGI, per germline (reference sequence). CDR3 length equals 15 residues.

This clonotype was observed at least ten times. CDR3 amino acids: CASESVWRGLQYF. As DNA, the CDR3 is TGTGCCAGCGAAAGCGTTTGGAGGGGGCTGCAGTATTTT. The chain couples TRBV25-1 to TRBJ2-3, with D perhaps TRBD1 (7 bases). CDR1 is MGHDK and CDR2 is SYGVNS in the germline V gene. V lost 8 bases and J 11 bases, leaving 20 bases between the germline ends. This CDR3 has 13 amino acids.

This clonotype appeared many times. The CDR3 loop is CSARRGENYGYTF. The DNA for the CDR3 is TGCAGTGCTAGAAGGGGGGAGAACTATGGCTACACCTTC. V and J are TRBV20-1 and TRBJ1-2; D is perhaps TRBD1 (6 bases). Germline V gives CDR1 DFQATT, CDR2 SNEGSKA (reference sequence). Trimming stripped 2 bases from V and 2 bases from J, with 9 bases between. The CDR3 sequence is 13 residues long.

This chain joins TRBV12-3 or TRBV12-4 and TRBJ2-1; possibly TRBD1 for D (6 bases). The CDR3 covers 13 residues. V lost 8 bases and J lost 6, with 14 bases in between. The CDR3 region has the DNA TGTGCCAGCGCCCGGGACACCTTCAATGAGCAGTTCTTC. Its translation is CASARDTFNEQFF.

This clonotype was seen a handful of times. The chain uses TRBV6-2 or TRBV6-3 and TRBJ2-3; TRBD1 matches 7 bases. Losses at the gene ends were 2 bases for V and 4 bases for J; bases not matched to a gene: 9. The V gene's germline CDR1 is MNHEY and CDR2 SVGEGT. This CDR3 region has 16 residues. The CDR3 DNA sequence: TGTGCCAGCAGTTACAAATCGACAGGGCCAGCAGATACGCAGTATTTT. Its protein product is CASSYKSTGPADTQYF.

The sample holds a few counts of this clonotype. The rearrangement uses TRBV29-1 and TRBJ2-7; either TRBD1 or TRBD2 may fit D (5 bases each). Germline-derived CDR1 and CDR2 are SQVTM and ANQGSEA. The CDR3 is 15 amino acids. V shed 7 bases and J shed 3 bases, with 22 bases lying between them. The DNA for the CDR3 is TGCAGCGGCGGGTCCCTACCGACAGTTTACTACGAGCAGTACGTC. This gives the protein CSGGSLPTVYYEQYV.

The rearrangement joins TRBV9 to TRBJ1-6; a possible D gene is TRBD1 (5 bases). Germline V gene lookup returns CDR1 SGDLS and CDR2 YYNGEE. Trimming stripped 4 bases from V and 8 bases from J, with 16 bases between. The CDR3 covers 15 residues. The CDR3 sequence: CASSPLPGLDSPLHF. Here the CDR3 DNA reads TGTGCCAGCAGCCCACTCCCGGGGCTGGATTCACCCCTCCACTTT.

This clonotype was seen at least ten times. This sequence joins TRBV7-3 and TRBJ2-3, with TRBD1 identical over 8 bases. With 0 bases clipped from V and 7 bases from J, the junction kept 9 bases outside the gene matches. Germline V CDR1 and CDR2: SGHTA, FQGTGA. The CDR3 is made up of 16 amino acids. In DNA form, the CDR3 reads TGTGCCAGCAGCTTAACGACAGGGGCCCCTCCAAATACGCAGTATTTT. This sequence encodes CASSLTTGAPPNTQYF.

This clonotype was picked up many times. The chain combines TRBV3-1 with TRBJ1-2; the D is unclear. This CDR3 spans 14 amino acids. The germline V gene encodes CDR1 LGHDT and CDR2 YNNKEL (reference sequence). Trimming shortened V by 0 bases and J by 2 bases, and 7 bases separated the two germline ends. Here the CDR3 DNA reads TGTGCCAGCAGCCAAGACCAGGTCAACTATGGCTACACCTTC. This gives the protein CASSQDQVNYGYTF.

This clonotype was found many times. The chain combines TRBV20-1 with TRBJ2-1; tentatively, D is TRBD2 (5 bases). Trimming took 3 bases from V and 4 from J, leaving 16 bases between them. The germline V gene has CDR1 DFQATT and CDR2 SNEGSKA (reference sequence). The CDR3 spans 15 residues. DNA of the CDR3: TGCAGTGCTAGTTCTCTACTAGATTTATACAATGAGCAGTTCTTC. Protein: CSASSLLDLYNEQFF.

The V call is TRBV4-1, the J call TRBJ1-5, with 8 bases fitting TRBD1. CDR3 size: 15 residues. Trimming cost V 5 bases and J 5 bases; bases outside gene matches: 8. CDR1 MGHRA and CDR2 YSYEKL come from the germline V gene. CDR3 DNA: TGCGCCAGCAGCAAGGGGACAGGAAATCATCAGCCCCAGCATTTT. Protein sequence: CASSKGTGNHQPQHF.

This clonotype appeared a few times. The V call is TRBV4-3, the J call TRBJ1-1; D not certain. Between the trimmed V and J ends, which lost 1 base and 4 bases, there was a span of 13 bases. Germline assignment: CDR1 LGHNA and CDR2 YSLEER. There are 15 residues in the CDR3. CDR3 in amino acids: CASSQVAEWGTEAFF. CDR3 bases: TGCGCCAGCAGCCAAGTGGCGGAATGGGGCACTGAAGCTTTCTTT.

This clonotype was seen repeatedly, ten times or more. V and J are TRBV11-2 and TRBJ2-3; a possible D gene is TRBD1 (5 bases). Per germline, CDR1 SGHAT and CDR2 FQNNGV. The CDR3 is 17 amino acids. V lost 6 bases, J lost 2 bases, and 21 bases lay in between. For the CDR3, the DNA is TGTGCCAGCAGACCTTTTGTAAGCAGGGCACCCACAGATACGCAGTATTTT. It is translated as CASRPFVSRAPTDTQYF.

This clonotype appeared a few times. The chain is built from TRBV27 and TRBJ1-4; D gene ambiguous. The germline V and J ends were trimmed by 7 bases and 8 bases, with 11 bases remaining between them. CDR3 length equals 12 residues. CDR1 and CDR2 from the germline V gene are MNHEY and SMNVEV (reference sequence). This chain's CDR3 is CASTSTGEKLFF. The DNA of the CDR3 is TGTGCCAGCACCTCAACGGGAGAAAAACTGTTTTTT.

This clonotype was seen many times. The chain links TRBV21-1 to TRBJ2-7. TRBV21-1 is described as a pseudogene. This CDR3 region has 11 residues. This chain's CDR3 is CASSTPSEQYV. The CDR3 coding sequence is TGTGCCAGCAGCACCCCAAGCGAGCAGTACGTC.

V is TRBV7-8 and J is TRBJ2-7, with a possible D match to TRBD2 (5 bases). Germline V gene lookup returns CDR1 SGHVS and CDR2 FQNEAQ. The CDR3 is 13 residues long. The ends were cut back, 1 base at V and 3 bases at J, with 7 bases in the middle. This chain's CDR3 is CASSLDGLYEQYV. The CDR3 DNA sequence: TGTGCCAGCAGCTTAGACGGACTCTACGAGCAGTACGTC.

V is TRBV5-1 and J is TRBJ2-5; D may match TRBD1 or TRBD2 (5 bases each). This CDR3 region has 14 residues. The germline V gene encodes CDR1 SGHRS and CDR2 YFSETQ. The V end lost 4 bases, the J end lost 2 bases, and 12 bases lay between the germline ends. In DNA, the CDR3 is TGCGCCAGCAGCGGGGACGGCCAGCAAGAGACCCAGTACTTC. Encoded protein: CASSGDGQQETQYF. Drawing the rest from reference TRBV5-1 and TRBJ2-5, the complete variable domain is KAGVTQTPRYLIKTRGQQVTLSCSPISGHRSVSWYQQTPGQGLQFLFEYFSETQRNKGNFPGRFSGRQFSNSRSEMNVSTLELGDSALYLCASSGDGQQETQYFGPGTRLLVL.

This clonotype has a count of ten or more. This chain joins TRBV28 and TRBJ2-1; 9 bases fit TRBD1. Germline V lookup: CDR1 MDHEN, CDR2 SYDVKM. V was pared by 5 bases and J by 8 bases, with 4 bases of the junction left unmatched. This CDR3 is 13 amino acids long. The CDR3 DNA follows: TGTGCCAGCAGTCCAGACAGGGGGGATGAGCAGTTCTTC. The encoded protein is CASSPDRGDEQFF.